This T cell receptor beta chain was obtained from a study of blood T cell repertoires in COVID-19. Study as a whole: There were acute and convalescent COVID-19 samples, and they came from the United States, Italy and Spain. From T cells, B-cell-depleted T cells, or PBMCs came the material, which was cDNA or gDNA.

Germline lookup yields CDR1 KGHSH and CDR2 LQKENI. The CDR3 has 13 residues. V lost 3 bases and J 8 bases, leaving 10 bases between the germline ends. In the study's own analysis: Amplification with reference gene primers provided the estimates of nucleated cell counts. Some clones are missing from TCRdb's copy, which holds only in-frame ones; the method was immunoSEQ multiplex PCR. That table furnishes V, J and clone size, whereas the DNA furnished D and trimming. The sample consists of 45,000 or so clones, about 85% of them appearing once. The receptor was derived from a woman older than 75 with acute or convalescent COVID-19. The chain carries TRBV18 and TRBJ1-4; D is possibly TRBD1 (5 bases). The sample taken for sequencing was peripheral blood. The CDR3 DNA follows: TGTGCCAGCTCACCGCGGACACAGGAAAAACTGTTTTTT. Encoded protein: CASSPRTQEKLFF.